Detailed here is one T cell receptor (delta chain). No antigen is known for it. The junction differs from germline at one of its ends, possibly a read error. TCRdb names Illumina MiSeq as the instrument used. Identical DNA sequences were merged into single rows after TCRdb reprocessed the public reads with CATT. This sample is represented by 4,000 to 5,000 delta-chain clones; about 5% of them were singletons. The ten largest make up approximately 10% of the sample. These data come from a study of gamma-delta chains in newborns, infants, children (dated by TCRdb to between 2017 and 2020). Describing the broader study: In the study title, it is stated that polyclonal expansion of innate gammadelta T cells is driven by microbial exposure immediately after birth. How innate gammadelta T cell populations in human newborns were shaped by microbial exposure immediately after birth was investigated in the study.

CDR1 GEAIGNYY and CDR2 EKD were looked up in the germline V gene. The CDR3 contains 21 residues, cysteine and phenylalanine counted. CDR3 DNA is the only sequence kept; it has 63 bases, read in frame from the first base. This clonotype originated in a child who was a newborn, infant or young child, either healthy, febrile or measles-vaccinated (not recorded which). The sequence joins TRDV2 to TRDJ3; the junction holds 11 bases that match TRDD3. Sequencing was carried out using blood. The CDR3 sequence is CACGTVNTMGDTAWDTRQMFF. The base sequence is TGTGCCTGTGGCACCGTAAATACTATGGGGGATACGGCCTGGGACACCCGACAGATGTTTTTC.